This TCR beta chain was sequenced in a study of cytomegalovirus exposure and HLA in healthy donors. Findings and limits, study-wide: With DRB1 most and HLA-C fewest, TCR association rates differed between HLA loci in a later analysis. When the data were analyzed later, several of the most significant clusters appeared to be linked to common viral pathogens.

Note on this clone: Its specificity is not known.

Unmatched junction bases numbered 6, after V lost 6 bases and J lost 5 bases. The CDR3 contains 13 residues. Per germline, CDR1 LNHDA and CDR2 SQIVND (reference sequence). The PCR was carried out with 60 Vbeta primers and 13 Jbeta primers. The table came from immunoSEQ multiplex PCR; TCRdb's copy has only in-frame clones and leaves some out. This sample carries 150,000 to 200,000 clones, about 75% of them seen once, and the ten largest clones take roughly 2%. The sequencing input was PBMCs. The source is a female donor in good health and CMV-seronegative. The rearrangement links TRBV19 to TRBJ1-2; 7 bases fit TRBD1. The CDR3 loop reads CASRPRGVYGYTF. CDR3 DNA sequence: TGTGCCAGTAGGCCCAGGGGGGTTTATGGCTACACCTTC.